Below, 22 T cell receptor beta chains from the same sample are listed, as sequenced in a study of CD8 T cells in ankylosing spondylitis. Overall study results and limits: Roughly eight highly homologous variants made up a TCR beta motif that seemed to typify ankylosing spondylitis blood.

These receptors' antigens are unknown. Each CDR3 protein gets one entry after TCRdb re-called the 5' RACE reads with MiXCR. The sample shows more than 650,000 distinct CDR3 sequences, about 10% of them seen only once. Sequencing was done on a sample of blood, either unsorted or a sorted T cell fraction (not recorded which). All receptors derive from a male donor with ankylosing spondylitis.

At least ten counts were recorded for this clonotype. In DNA form, the CDR3 reads TGTGCCAGCAGCTCCGCGCCAGTCCCTGAAGCTTTCTTT. The encoded protein is CASSSAPVPEAFF. The chain uses TRBV7-2 and TRBJ1-1; D is ambiguous. The CDR3 is 13 residues long. Germline-derived CDR1 and CDR2 are SGHTA and FQGNSA. The V end lost 4 bases, the J end lost 6 bases, and 12 bases lay between the germline ends.

Ten or more counts support this clonotype. The chain links TRBV4-3 to TRBJ2-1; D possibly corresponds to TRBD1 (6 bases). The germline V and J ends were trimmed by 1 base and 8 bases, with 24 bases remaining between them. Germline values: CDR1 LGHNA, CDR2 YSLEER. The CDR3 is 18 amino acids. CDR3 sequence: CASSQVAVGDIRGYEQFF. CDR3 bases: TGCGCCAGCAGCCAAGTCGCTGTTGGGGACATCAGGGGATATGAGCAGTTCTTC.

The genes are TRBV5-1 and TRBJ1-1; D might be TRBD1 (6 bases). The CDR3 covers 14 residues. Germline CDR1 and CDR2: SGHRS and YFSETQ. The V and J ends lost 3 bases and 1 base respectively, with 10 bases between them. The CDR3 reads CASSSIQGNTEAFF. As DNA, the CDR3 is TGCGCCAGCAGCTCGATACAGGGGAACACTGAAGCTTTCTTT.

The gene calls are TRBV28 and TRBJ1-2; 8 nucleotides line up with TRBD1. With 6 bases clipped from V and 4 bases from J, the junction kept 10 bases outside the gene matches. CDR1 and CDR2 (germline): MDHEN, SYDVKM. CDR3 length: 15 amino acids. Written as DNA, the CDR3 is TGTGCCAGCAGCCTTCTGGACAGGGACACCTATGGCTACACCTTC. Residues: CASSLLDRDTYGYTF.

At least ten counts were recorded for this clonotype. The J gene is TRBJ2-7, the V gene TRBV29-1; TRBD1 or TRBD2 may be the D gene (5 bases each). Trimming took off 4 bases at V and 2 bases at J, with 15 bases between the two ends. Germline V gene lookup returns CDR1 SQVTM and CDR2 ANQGSEA. CDR3 size: 14 residues. The CDR3 here is CSVGRDAATYEQYF. CDR3 coding DNA: TGCAGCGTTGGACGGGACGCAGCTACCTACGAGCAGTACTTC.

This clonotype came up a few times. This chain joins TRBV7-2 and TRBJ2-1, with D possibly being TRBD1 (5 bases). Germline CDR1 and CDR2: SGHTA and FQGNSA. The CDR3 extends over 13 amino acids. Trimming stripped 3 bases from V and 15 bases from J, with 18 bases between. This chain's CDR3 is CASSFDGSGYPFF. CDR3 nucleotides: TGTGCCAGCAGCTTCGACGGTTCAGGGTACCCGTTCTTC.

In its sample, this clonotype was seen a few times. The genes are TRBV20-1 and TRBJ2-7; 11 bases map to TRBD1. The length of the CDR3 is 13 residues. Trimming took 5 bases from V and 5 from J; bases not matched to a gene: 5. Germline V CDR1 and CDR2: DFQATT, SNEGSKA (reference sequence). The CDR3 DNA reads as TGCAGTGCTGCCTGGACAGGGGGCGACGAGCAGTACTTC. Translation: CSAAWTGGDEQYF.

The chain uses TRBV20-1 and TRBJ2-3; possibly TRBD1 for D (5 bases). The CDR3 has 12 residues. V lost 5 bases to trimming and J lost 1 base, with 7 bases between them. Germline loops: CDR1 DFQATT, CDR2 SNEGSKA (reference sequence). CDR3 sequence (DNA): TGCAGTGCTGTGACAGGCACAGATACGCAGTATTTT. Its translation: CSAVTGTDTQYF.

Many counts were recorded for this clonotype. This chain links TRBV4-3 with TRBJ2-2; 9 nucleotides line up with TRBD1. The V gene's germline CDR1 is LGHNA and CDR2 YSLEER. The CDR3 consists of 15 residues. With 5 bases clipped from V and 3 bases from J, the junction kept 4 bases outside the gene matches. CDR3 sequence (DNA): TGCGCCAGCAGCATCCGGACAGGGGACACCGGGGAGCTGTTTTTT. Residues: CASSIRTGDTGELFF.

This clonotype was seen more than once but under ten times. The chain joins TRBV4-3 to TRBJ1-1; D may be TRBD1 (5 bases). The CDR3 spans 15 residues. Trimming cost V 0 bases and J 5 bases, with 13 bases left between them. The V gene's germline CDR1 is LGHNA and CDR2 YSLEER. The CDR3 DNA sequence: TGCGCCAGCAGCCAAGATCCCTGGGGGGAGACTGAAGCTTTCTTT. Its translation: CASSQDPWGETEAFF.

A few counts support this clonotype. The chain joins TRBV29-1 to TRBJ1-4; D is ambiguous. This CDR3 comprises 13 residues. Germline V gives CDR1 SQVTM, CDR2 ANQGSEA. Trimming stripped 5 bases from V and 6 bases from J, with 13 bases between. CDR3 in amino acids: CSVIVRADEKLFF. The CDR3 DNA follows: TGCAGCGTTATCGTCCGGGCTGATGAAAAACTGTTTTTT.

The rearrangement uses TRBV7-6 and TRBJ1-4, with D possibly matching TRBD1 (6 bases). Trimming shortened V by 0 bases and J by 5 bases, and 10 bases separated the two germline ends. This CDR3 comprises 15 residues. CDR1 is SGHVS, CDR2 FNYEAQ, per germline. The CDR3 DNA reads as TGTGCCAGCAGCTTAGCAGGACAGCCCAATGAAAAACTGTTTTTT. Residues: CASSLAGQPNEKLFF.

This clonotype has a count of ten or more. The rearrangement links TRBV5-1 to TRBJ2-1; weak D call: TRBD2 (5 bases). The V end lost 0 bases, the J end lost 4 bases, and 8 bases lay between the germline ends. Germline assignment: CDR1 SGHRS and CDR2 YFSETQ. CDR3 size: 14 residues. In DNA form, the CDR3 reads TGCGCCAGCAGCTTGGACACGGGGTACAATGAGCAGTTCTTC. Protein: CASSLDTGYNEQFF.

This chain uses TRBV20-1 with TRBJ2-1; 7 bases are a match to TRBD2. The CDR3 has 12 residues. Germline CDR1 and CDR2: DFQATT and SNEGSKA (reference sequence). The CDR3 here is CSGKGGSNEQFF. The CDR3 DNA reads as TGCAGCGGAAAGGGCGGGAGCAATGAGCAGTTCTTC.

There are a few counts of this clonotype. This sequence joins TRBV20-1 and TRBJ1-3; D is possibly TRBD1 (5 bases). The V gene lost 6 bases and the J gene lost 4 bases, with 19 bases spanning the gap. Germline CDR1 and CDR2: DFQATT and SNEGSKA (reference sequence). The CDR3 has 15 residues. The CDR3 sequence is CSAYDPGTTGNTIYF. The CDR3 nucleotides read TGCAGTGCCTACGACCCCGGGACGACCGGAAACACCATATATTTT.

The chain has TRBV2 and TRBJ2-1; D gene unclear. Trimming took off 3 bases at V and 2 bases at J, with 8 bases between the two ends. The CDR3 length is 14 residues. Germline CDR1 is SNHLY and CDR2 is FYNNEI. This CDR3 is CASSDGRAYNEQFF. CDR3 DNA sequence: TGTGCCAGCAGTGACGGGCGCGCCTACAATGAGCAGTTCTTC.

The chain combines TRBV20-1 with TRBJ2-1; D gene ambiguous. The CDR3 length is 12 residues. The V and J ends lost 3 bases and 9 bases respectively, with 12 bases between them. Germline V gene data show CDR1 as DFQATT and CDR2 as SNEGSKA (reference sequence). The CDR3 spells CSASRAWGEQFF. The CDR3, as DNA: TGCAGTGCTAGTAGGGCTTGGGGTGAGCAGTTCTTC.

The CDR3 sequence: CASSRVWDTEAFF. CDR3 nucleotides: TGTGCCAGCAGCCGAGTCTGGGACACTGAAGCTTTCTTT. The rearrangement joins TRBV6-1 to TRBJ1-1; the D is unclear. CDR1 is MNHNS, CDR2 SASEGT, per germline. The V end lost 6 bases, the J end lost 3 bases, and 11 bases lay between the germline ends. This CDR3 is built from 13 residues.

This clonotype was observed many times. The V and J genes are TRBV29-1 and TRBJ2-2, with 11 bases lining up with TRBD2. CDR1 is SQVTM and CDR2 is ANQGSEA in the germline V gene. J was trimmed by 5 bases and V by 7 bases; bases with no gene match: 6. CDR3 size: 14 residues. CDR3 in amino acids: CSARTSGLTGELFF. In DNA, the CDR3 is TGCAGCGCACGGACTAGCGGGCTAACCGGGGAGCTGTTTTTT.

This clonotype has just a few counts. The genes are TRBV5-1 and TRBJ2-3; possible D gene TRBD1, 6 bases. CDR1 and CDR2 (germline): SGHRS, YFSETQ. The CDR3 runs to 14 residues. V lost 2 bases and J lost 2, with 9 bases in between. DNA for the CDR3: TGCGCCAGCAGCTTCCGGACAGACACAGATACGCAGTATTTT. This codes for CASSFRTDTDTQYF.

This clonotype was counted between two and nine times. The chain links TRBV5-1 to TRBJ1-3; 7 nucleotides match TRBD1. Trimming removed 3 bases from V and 7 bases from J; junction bases left unmatched: 13. The CDR3 runs to 16 residues. Germline CDR1 and CDR2: SGHRS and YFSETQ. CDR3 DNA: TGCGCCAGCAGCTATGGGGGGACAGACCGTCCGAACACCATATATTTT. Its translation is CASSYGGTDRPNTIYF.

This clonotype was seen more than once but under ten times. This chain joins TRBV20-1 and TRBJ1-2; 11 bases align to TRBD1. Germline trimming cut 0 bases from V and 7 bases from J; bases unmatched to any gene: 19. Per the germline V gene, CDR1 is DFQATT and CDR2 is SNEGSKA (reference sequence). This CDR3 comprises 19 residues. In DNA, the CDR3 is TGCAGTGCTAGAGATCTTACCCCGGACAGGGGGCGTTTGGCAACTGGCTACACCTTC. Translation gives CSARDLTPDRGRLATGYTF.